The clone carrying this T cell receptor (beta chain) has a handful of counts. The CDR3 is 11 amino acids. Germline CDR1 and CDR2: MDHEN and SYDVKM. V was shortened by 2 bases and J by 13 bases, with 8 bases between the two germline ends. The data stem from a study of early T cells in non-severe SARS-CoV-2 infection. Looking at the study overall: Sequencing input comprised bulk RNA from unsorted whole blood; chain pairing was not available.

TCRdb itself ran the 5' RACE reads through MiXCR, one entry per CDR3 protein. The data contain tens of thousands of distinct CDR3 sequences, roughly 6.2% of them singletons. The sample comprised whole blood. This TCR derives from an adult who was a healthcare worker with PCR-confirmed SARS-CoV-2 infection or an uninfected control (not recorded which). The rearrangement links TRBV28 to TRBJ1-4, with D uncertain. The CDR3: CASSLGTGLFF. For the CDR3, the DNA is TGTGCCAGCAGTTTAGGAACCGGACTGTTTTTT.